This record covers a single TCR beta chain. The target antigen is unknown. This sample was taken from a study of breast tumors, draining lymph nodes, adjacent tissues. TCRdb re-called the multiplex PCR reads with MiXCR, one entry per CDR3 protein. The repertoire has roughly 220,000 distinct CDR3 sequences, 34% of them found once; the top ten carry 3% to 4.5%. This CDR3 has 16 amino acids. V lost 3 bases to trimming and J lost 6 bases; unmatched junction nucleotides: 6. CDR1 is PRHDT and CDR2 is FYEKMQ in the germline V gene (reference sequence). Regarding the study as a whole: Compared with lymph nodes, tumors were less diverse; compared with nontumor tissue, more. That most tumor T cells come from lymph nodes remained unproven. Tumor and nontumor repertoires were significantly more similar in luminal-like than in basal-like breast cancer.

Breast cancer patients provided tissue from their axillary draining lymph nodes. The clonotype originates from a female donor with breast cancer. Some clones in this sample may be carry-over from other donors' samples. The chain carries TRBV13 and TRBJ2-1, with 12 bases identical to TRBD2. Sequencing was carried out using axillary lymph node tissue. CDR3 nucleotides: TGTGCCAGCAGCTTTCTTGGACTAGCGGGAATCAATGAGCAGTTCTTC. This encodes CASSFLGLAGINEQFF.